This T cell receptor beta chain was captured by sequencing in a study of blood T cell repertoires in COVID-19. Study-level information: Researchers got acute and convalescent COVID-19 samples from the United States, Italy and Spain. Sample material is recorded as cDNA or gDNA derived from T cells, B-cell-depleted T cells, or PBMCs.

The table came from immunoSEQ multiplex PCR; TCRdb's copy has only in-frame clones and leaves some out. Among 100,000 to 150,000 clones listed, roughly 69% were seen once. Germline V gene data show CDR1 as MNHEY and CDR2 as SVGAGI. The junction had 7 bases not matched to a gene; V was cut back by 6 bases and J by 3 bases. The CDR3 totals 14 residues. Sequencing input: peripheral blood. This sequence was found in a woman aged 70-85 years with acute or convalescent COVID-19. The chain carries TRBV6-5 and TRBJ1-1; 7 bases match TRBD1. The CDR3: CASRRQGSYTEAFF. The CDR3 DNA reads TGTGCCAGCAGGAGACAGGGCTCCTACACTGAAGCTTTCTTT.